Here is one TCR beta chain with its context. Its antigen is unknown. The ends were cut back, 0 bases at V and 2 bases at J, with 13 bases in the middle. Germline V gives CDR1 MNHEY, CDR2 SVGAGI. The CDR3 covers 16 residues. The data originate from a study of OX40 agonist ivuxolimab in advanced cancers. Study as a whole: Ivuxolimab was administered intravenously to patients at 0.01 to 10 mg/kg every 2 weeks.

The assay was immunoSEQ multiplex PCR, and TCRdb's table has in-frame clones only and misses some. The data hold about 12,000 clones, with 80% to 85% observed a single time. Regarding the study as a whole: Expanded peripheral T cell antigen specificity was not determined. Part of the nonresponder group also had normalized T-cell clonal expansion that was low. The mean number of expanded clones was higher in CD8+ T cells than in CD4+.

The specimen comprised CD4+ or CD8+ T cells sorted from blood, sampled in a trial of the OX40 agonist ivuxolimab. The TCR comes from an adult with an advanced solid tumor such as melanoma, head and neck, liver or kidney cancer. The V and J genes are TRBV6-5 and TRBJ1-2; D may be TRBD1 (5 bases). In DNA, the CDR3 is TGTGCCAGCAGTTACTCGATGGGGGAAAGGAACTATGGCTACACCTTC. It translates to CASSYSMGERNYGYTF.